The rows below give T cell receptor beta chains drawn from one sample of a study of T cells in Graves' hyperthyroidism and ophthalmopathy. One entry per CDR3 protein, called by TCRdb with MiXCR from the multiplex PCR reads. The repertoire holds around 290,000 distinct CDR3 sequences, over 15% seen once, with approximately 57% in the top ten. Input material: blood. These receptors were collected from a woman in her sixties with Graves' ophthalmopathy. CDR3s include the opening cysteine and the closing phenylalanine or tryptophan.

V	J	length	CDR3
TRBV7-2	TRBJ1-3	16	CASSFQGNAAGNTIYF
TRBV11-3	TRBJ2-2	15	CASSQGDRGTGELFF
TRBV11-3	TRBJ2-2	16	CASSPGGSSNTGELFF
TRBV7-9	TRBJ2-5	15	CASSLGMGRQETQYF
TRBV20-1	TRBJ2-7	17	CSARDGRILAGSHEQYF
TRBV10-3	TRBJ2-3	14	CAIREGLAADTQYF
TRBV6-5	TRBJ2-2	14	CASSYGISTGELFF
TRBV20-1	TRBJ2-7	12	CSVWVGSYEQYF
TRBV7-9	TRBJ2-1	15	CASRPGTTTYNEQFF
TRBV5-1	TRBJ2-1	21	CASSLVSTGGTGRSSYNEQFF
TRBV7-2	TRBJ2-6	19	CASSASGTGFFTGANVLTF
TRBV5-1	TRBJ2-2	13	CASSLIATGELFF
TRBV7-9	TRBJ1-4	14	CASSGRSPNEKLFF
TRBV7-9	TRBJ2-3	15	CASSLMGQNTDTQYF
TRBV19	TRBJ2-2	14	CASSIRANTGELFF
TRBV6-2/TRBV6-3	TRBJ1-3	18	CASSYFSSGSRGGNTIYF
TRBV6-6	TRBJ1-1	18	CASSYLLGGHQTNTEAFF